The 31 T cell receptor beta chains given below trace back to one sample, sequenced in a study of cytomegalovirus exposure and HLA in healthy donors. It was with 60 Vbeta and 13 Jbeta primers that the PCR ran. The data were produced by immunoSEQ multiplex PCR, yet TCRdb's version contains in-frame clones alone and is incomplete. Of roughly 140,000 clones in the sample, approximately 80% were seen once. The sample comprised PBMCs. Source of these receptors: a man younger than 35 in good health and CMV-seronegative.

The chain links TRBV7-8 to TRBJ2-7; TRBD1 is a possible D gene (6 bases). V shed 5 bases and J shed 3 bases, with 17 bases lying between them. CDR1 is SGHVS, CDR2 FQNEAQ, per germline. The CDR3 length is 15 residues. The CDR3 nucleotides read TGTGCCAGCAGCCCAGCTAGGACAGTCCTCTACGAGCAGTACTTC. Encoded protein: CASSPARTVLYEQYF.

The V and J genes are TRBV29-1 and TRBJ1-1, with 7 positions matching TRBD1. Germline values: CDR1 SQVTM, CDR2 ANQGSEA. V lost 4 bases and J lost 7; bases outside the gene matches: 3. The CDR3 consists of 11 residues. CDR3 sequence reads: CSVARQGEAFF. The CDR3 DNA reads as TGCAGCGTTGCGAGACAGGGTGAAGCTTTCTTT. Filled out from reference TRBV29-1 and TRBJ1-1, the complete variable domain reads SAVISQKPSRDICQRGTSLTIQCQVDSQVTMMFWYRQQPGQSLTLIATANQGSEATYESGFVIDKFPISRPNLTFSTLTVSNMSPEDSSIYLCSVARQGEAFFGQGTRLTVV.

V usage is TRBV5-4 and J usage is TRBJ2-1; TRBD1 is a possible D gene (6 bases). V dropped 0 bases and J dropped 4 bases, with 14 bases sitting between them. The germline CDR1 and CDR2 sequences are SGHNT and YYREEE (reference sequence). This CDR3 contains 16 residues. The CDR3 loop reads CASSLAGVQGYNEQFF. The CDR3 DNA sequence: TGTGCCAGCAGCTTGGCCGGGGTCCAGGGGTACAATGAGCAGTTCTTC.

CDR3 DNA: TGCGCCAGCAGCAGGACAGGGGGGGAGGAGACCCAGTACTTC. Protein product: CASSRTGGEETQYF. This sequence joins TRBV5-1 and TRBJ2-5; 10 nucleotides align to TRBD1. The CDR3 has 14 amino acids. The junction had 5 bases not matched to a gene; V was cut back by 4 bases and J by 5 bases. Germline lookup yields CDR1 SGHRS and CDR2 YFSETQ.

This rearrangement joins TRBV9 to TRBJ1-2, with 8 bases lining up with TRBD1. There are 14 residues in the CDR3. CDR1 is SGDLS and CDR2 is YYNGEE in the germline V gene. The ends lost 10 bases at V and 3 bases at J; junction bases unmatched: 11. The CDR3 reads CAGPTGAGDYGYTF. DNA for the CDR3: TGTGCCGGACCGACAGGGGCAGGGGACTATGGCTACACCTTC.

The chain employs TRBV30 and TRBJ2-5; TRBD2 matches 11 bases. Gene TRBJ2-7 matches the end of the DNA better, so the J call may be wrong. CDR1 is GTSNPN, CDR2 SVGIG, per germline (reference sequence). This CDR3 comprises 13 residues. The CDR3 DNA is TGTGCCTGGAGTCTAGCGGGAGGTTACGAGCAGTACTTC. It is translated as CAWSLAGGYEQYF.

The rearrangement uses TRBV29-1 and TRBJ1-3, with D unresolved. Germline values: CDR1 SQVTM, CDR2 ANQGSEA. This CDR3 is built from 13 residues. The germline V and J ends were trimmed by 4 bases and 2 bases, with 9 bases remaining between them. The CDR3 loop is CSVVFGTGNTIYF. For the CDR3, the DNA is TGCAGCGTTGTCTTCGGTACTGGAAACACCATATATTTT.

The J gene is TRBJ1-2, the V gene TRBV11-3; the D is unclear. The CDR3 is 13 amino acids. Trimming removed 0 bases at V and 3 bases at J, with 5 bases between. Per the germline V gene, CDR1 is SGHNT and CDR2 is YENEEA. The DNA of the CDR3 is TGTGCCAGCAGCTTAGATCGTTACTATGGCTACACCTTC. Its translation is CASSLDRYYGYTF. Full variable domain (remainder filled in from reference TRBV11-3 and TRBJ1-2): EAGVVQSPRYKIIEKKQPVAFWCNPISGHNTLYWYLQNLGQGPELLIRYENEEAVDDSQLPKDRFSAERLKGVDSTLKIQPAELGDSAVYLCASSLDRYYGYTFGSGTRLTVV.

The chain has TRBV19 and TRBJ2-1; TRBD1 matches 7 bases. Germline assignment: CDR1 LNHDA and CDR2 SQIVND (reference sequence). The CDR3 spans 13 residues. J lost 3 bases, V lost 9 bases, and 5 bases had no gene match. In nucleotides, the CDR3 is TGTGCCAGCCAACAGGGGTTCTACAATGAGCAGTTCTTC. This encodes CASQQGFYNEQFF.

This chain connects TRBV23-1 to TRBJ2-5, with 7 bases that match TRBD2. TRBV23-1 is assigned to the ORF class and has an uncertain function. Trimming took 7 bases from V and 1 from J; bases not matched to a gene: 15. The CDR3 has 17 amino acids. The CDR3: CASNRVFPRGVQETQYF. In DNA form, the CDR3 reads TGCGCCAGCAACCGAGTCTTCCCTCGGGGGGTCCAAGAGACCCAGTACTTC.

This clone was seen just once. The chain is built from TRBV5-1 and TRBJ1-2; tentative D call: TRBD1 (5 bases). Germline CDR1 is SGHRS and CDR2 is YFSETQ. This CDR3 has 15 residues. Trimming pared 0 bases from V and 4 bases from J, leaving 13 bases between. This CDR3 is CASSLEQGLIYGYTF. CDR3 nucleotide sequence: TGCGCCAGCAGCTTGGAGCAGGGCCTGATCTATGGCTACACCTTC.

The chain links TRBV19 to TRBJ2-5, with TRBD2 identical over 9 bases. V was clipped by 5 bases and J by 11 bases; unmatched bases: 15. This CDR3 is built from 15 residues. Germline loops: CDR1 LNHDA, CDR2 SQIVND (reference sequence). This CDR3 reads CASSPPGGRAREQYF. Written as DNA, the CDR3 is TGTGCCAGTAGTCCCCCGGGCGGGAGGGCTCGGGAGCAGTACTTC.

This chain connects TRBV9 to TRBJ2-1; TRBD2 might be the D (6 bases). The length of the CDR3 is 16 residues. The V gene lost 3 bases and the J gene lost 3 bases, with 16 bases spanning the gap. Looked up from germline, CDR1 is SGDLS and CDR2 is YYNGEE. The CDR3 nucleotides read TGTGCCAGCAGCGCCGCAGACCGGCGGGACTACAATGAGCAGTTCTTC. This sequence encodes CASSAADRRDYNEQFF. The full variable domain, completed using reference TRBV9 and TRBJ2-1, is DSGVTQTPKHLITATGQRVTLRCSPRSGDLSVYWYQQSLDQGLQFLIQYYNGEERAKGNILERFSAQQFPDLHSELNLSSLELGDSALYFCASSAADRRDYNEQFFGPGTRLTVL.

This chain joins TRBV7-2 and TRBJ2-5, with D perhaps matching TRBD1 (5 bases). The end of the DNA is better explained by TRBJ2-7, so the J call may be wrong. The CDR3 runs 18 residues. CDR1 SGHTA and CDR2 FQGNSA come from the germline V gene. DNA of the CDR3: TGTGCCAGCAGCTTATGGGTGTTAGGTGCCAGGGCAGCTGGCGAGCAGTACTTC. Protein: CASSLWVLGARAAGEQYF.

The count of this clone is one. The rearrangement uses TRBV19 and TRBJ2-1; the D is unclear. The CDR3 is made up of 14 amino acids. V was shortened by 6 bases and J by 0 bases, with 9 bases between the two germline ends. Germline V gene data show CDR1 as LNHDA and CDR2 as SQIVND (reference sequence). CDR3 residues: CASSTRTSYNEQFF. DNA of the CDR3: TGTGCCAGTAGCACACGAACCTCCTACAATGAGCAGTTCTTC.

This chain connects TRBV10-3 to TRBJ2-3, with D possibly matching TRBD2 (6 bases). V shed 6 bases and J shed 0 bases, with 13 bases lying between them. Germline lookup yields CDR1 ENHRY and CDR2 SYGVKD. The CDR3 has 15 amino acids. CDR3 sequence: CAIRVLAESTDTQYF. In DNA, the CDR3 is TGTGCCATCAGGGTACTAGCAGAAAGCACAGATACGCAGTATTTT.

CDR3 sequence: CASSLAGGDYNEQFF. CDR3 sequence (DNA): TGTGCCAGCAGCTTAGCGGGGGGGGACTACAATGAGCAGTTCTTC. V is TRBV7-2 and J is TRBJ2-1, with 7 bases lining up with TRBD2. CDR3 length: 15 amino acids. The trim removed 0 bases at V and 3 bases at J, leaving 2 bases unmatched. Germline V gene sequence: CDR1 SGHTA, CDR2 FQGNSA.

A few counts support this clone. DNA of the CDR3: TGTGCCAGCAGCTTAGCCCGGGGAATCGGGGAAAAACTGTTTTTT. This encodes CASSLARGIGEKLFF. This chain joins TRBV7-6 and TRBJ1-4; D remains ambiguous. V was cut by 0 bases and J by 8 bases, with 13 bases left in between. The germline CDR1 and CDR2 sequences are SGHVS and FNYEAQ. The CDR3 sequence is 15 residues long.

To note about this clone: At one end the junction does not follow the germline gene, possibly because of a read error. This CDR3 is CASSEGTSGYTDTQYF. CDR3 coding DNA: TGTGCCAGCAGCGAAGGGACTAGCGGATACACAGATACGCAGTATTTT. The V gene is TRBV2, the J gene TRBJ2-3; 11 bases are shared with TRBD2. Germline values: CDR1 SNHLY, CDR2 FYNNEI. The CDR3 consists of 16 residues.

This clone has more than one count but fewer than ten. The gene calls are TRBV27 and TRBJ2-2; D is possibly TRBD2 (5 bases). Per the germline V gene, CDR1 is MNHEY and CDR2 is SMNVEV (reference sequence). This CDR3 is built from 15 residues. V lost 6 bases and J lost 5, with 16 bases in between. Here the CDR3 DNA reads TGTGCCAGCAGGGCCTCCGGGAAAGGAACCGGGGAGCTGTTTTTT. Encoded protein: CASRASGKGTGELFF.

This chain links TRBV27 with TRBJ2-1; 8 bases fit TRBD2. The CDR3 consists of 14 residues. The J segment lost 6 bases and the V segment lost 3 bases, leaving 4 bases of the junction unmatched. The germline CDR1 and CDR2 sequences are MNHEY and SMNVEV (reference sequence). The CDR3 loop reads CASSFPGTSNEQFF. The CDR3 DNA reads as TGTGCCAGCAGTTTCCCCGGGACTAGCAATGAGCAGTTCTTC.

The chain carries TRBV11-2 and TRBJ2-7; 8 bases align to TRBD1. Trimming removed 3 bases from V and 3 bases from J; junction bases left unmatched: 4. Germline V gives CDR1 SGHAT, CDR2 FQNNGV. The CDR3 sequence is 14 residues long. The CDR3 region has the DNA TGTGCCAGCAGCTTCAGGGGGCACTTCTACGAGCAGTACTTC. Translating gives CASSFRGHFYEQYF.

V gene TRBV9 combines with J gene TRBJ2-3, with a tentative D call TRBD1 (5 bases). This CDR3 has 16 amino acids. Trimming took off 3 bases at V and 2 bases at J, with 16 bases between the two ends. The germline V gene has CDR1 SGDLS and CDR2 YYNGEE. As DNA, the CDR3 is TGTGCCAGCAGCGCCGAAGCCCGACAGCCCACAGATACGCAGTATTTT. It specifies CASSAEARQPTDTQYF.

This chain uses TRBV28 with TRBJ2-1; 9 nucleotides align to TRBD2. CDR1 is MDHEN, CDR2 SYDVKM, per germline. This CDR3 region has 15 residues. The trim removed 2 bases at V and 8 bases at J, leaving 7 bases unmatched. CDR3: CASSLVAGGPYEQFF. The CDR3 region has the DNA TGTGCCAGCAGTTTAGTGGCGGGAGGGCCTTATGAGCAGTTCTTC.

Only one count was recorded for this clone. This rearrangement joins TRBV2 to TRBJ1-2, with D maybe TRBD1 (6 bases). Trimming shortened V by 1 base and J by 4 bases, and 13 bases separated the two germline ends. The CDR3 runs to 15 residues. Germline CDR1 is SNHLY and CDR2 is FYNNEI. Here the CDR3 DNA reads TGTGCCAGCAGTGAAGTGCCAGGGGCTTTCTATGGCTACACCTTC. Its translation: CASSEVPGAFYGYTF.

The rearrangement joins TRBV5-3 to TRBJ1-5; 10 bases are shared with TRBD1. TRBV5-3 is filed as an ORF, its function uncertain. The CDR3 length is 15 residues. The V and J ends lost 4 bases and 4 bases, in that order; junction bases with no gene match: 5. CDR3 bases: TGTGCCAGAAGCGGGGACAGGGGAGTGAATCAGCCCCAGCATTTT. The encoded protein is CARSGDRGVNQPQHF.

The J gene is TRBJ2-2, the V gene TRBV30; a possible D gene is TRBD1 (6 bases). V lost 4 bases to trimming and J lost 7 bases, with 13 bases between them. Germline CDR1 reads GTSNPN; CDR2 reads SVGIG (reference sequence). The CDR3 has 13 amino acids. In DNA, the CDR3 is TGTGCCTGGAACTACAGGGCCGACGGGGAGCTGTTTTTT. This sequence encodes CAWNYRADGELFF. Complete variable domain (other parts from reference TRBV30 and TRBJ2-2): SQTIHQWPATLVQPVGSPLSLECTVEGTSNPNLYWYRQAAGRGLQLLFYSVGIGQISSEVPQNLSASRPQDRQFILSSKKLLLSDSGFYLCAWNYRADGELFFGEGSRLTVL.

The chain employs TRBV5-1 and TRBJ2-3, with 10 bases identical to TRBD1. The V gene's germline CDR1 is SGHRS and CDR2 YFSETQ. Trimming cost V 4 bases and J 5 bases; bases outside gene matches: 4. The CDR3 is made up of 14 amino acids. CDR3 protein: CASSETGGRDTQYF. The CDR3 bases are TGCGCCAGCAGCGAGACAGGGGGCCGAGATACGCAGTATTTT.

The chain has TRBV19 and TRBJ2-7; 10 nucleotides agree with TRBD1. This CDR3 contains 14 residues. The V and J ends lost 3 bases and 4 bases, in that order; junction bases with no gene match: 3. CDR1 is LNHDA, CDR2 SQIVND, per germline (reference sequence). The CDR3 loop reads CASSIGQGVYEQYF. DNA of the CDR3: TGTGCCAGTAGTATCGGACAGGGGGTTTACGAGCAGTACTTC.

The CDR3 coding sequence is TGCGCCAGCAGCTTGCGGCCGGGGAACACTGAAGCTTTCTTT. Protein product: CASSLRPGNTEAFF. The V and J genes are TRBV5-1 and TRBJ1-1; D unclear. CDR3 length: 14 residues. Trimming took off 1 base at V and 1 base at J, with 8 bases between the two ends. Germline V lookup: CDR1 SGHRS, CDR2 YFSETQ. The full variable domain, rest sourced from reference TRBV5-1 and TRBJ1-1, is KAGVTQTPRYLIKTRGQQVTLSCSPISGHRSVSWYQQTPGQGLQFLFEYFSETQRNKGNFPGRFSGRQFSNSRSEMNVSTLELGDSALYLCASSLRPGNTEAFFGQGTRLTVV.

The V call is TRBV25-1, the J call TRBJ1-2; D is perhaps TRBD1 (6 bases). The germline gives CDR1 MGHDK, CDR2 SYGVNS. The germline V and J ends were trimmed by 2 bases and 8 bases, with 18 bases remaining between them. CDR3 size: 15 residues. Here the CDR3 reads CASSERGAGAHGYTF. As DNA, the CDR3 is TGTGCCAGCAGTGAAAGGGGGGCGGGGGCACACGGCTACACCTTC.